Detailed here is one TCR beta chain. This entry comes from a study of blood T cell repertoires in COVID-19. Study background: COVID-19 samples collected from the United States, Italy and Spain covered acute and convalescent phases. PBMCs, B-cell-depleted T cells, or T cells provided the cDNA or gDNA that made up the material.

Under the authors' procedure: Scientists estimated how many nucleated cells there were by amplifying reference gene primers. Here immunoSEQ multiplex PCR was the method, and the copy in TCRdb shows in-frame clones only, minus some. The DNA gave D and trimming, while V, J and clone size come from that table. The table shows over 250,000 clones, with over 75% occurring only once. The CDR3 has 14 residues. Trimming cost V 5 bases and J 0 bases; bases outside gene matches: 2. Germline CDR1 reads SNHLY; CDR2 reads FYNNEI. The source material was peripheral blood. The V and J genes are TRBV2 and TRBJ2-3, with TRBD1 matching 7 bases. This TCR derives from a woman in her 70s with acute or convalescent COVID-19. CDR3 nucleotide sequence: TGTGCCAGCAGTCAGGGGGTTAGCACAGATACGCAGTATTTT. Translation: CASSQGVSTDTQYF.